This passage covers 12 T cell receptor beta chains from one sample sequenced in a study of shared clonotypes between healthy human individuals. Generated by immunoSEQ multiplex PCR, the TCRdb table keeps only in-frame clones and is missing some. The sample contains a few million clones, around nine tenths of which appear only once. Source material: naive CD4+ T cells sorted from blood. The subset here: CD45RA+ positively selected. All receptors derive from a man in his late teens or twenties in good health.

The rearrangement links TRBV11-2 to TRBJ2-3; TRBD2 matches 14 bases. Germline lookup yields CDR1 SGHAT and CDR2 FQNNGV. J was trimmed by 4 bases and V by 4 bases; bases with no gene match: 7. The CDR3 runs to 17 residues. CDR3 nucleotides: TGTGCCAGCAGCTCCCGACTAGCGGGAGGGGTGGCAGATACGCAGTATTTT. It specifies CASSSRLAGGVADTQYF.

The chain couples TRBV7-2 to TRBJ1-4, with D tentatively TRBD1 (6 bases). V was trimmed by 5 bases and J by 2 bases, leaving 15 bases between them. The germline gives CDR1 SGHTA, CDR2 FQGNSA. This CDR3 is 16 amino acids long. CDR3 nucleotides: TGTGCCAGCAGCCAAAGGGGGGGGCAGACTAATGAAAAACTGTTTTTT. This sequence encodes CASSQRGGQTNEKLFF.

This clone was seen only once. The V call is TRBV2, the J call TRBJ2-7; D is possibly TRBD1 (5 bases). The germline CDR1 and CDR2 sequences are SNHLY and FYNNEI. V was cut by 2 bases and J by 6 bases, with 17 bases left in between. The CDR3 sequence is 15 residues long. The CDR3 sequence: CASSELLSQGSEQYF. CDR3 nucleotide sequence: TGTGCCAGCAGTGAACTCTTATCGCAGGGATCCGAGCAGTACTTC.

The rearrangement links TRBV5-1 to TRBJ1-1; D may be TRBD1 (5 bases). Germline V gene lookup returns CDR1 SGHRS and CDR2 YFSETQ. The CDR3 runs 13 residues. V gave up 5 bases and J gave up 10 bases, with 18 bases separating them. CDR3 amino acids: CASSRDAGGGAFF. The CDR3 nucleotides are TGCGCCAGCAGTAGGGACGCCGGCGGAGGAGCTTTCTTT. Filled out from reference TRBV5-1 and TRBJ1-1, the complete variable domain reads KAGVTQTPRYLIKTRGQQVTLSCSPISGHRSVSWYQQTPGQGLQFLFEYFSETQRNKGNFPGRFSGRQFSNSRSEMNVSTLELGDSALYLCASSRDAGGGAFFGQGTRLTVV.

The chain employs TRBV6-6 and TRBJ2-7, with 12 nucleotides matching TRBD2. Germline V gene sequence: CDR1 MNHNY, CDR2 SVGAGI (reference sequence). Trimming took 6 bases from V and 7 from J; bases not matched to a gene: 7. The CDR3 consists of 14 residues. The CDR3 DNA sequence: TGTGCCAGCAGGCTGACTAGCGGGAGCAAAGAGCAGTACTTC. Encoded protein: CASRLTSGSKEQYF.

This clone occurred once. J is TRBJ2-7 and V is TRBV28; 7 nucleotides agree with TRBD1. The CDR3 covers 16 residues. V shed 4 bases and J 0 bases; nucleotides not matched to a gene: 9. Germline loops: CDR1 MDHEN, CDR2 SYDVKM. The CDR3 is CASSSPGQKLSYEQYF. Written as DNA, the CDR3 is TGTGCCAGCAGTTCGCCGGGACAGAAACTCTCCTACGAGCAGTACTTC.

V and J are TRBV6-1 and TRBJ1-1; TRBD1 is a possible D gene (5 bases). Germline V gives CDR1 MNHNS, CDR2 SASEGT. The CDR3 is 20 residues long. The ends were cut back, 0 bases at V and 4 bases at J, with 27 bases in the middle. CDR3 coding DNA: TGTGCCAGCAGTGAAGCGCTTCCCCGGGACGGACGTTCTGTGGGCACTGAAGCTTTCTTT. It translates to CASSEALPRDGRSVGTEAFF.

In its sample, this clone was seen once. This sequence joins TRBV10-3 and TRBJ2-2, with D tentatively TRBD2 (5 bases). Looked up from germline, CDR1 is ENHRY and CDR2 is SYGVKD. This CDR3 is built from 14 residues. V lost 10 bases, J lost 3 bases, and 15 bases lay in between. The CDR3 nucleotides are TGTGCCACGACAAATTCCGGGGACACCGGGGAGCTGTTTTTT. It yields the protein CATTNSGDTGELFF.

V usage is TRBV6-5 and J usage is TRBJ2-1, with TRBD2 as a possible D gene (5 bases). The CDR3 runs 13 residues. Germline V CDR1 and CDR2: MNHEY, SVGAGI. Trimming stripped 2 bases from V and 5 bases from J, with 7 bases between. Here the CDR3 reads CASSYEGDNEQFF. Here the CDR3 DNA reads TGTGCCAGCAGTTACGAGGGCGACAATGAGCAGTTCTTC.

This chain uses TRBV6-1 with TRBJ1-2, with 7 bases fitting TRBD1. The CDR3 loop spans 14 amino acids. CDR1 and CDR2 (germline): MNHNS, SASEGT. The V and J ends lost 3 bases and 4 bases, in that order; junction bases with no gene match: 5. As DNA, the CDR3 is TGTGCCAGCAGTGATCAAGGGGGCAGCTATGGCTACACCTTC. Its protein product is CASSDQGGSYGYTF.

This sequence joins TRBV25-1 and TRBJ2-5; TRBD2 might be the D (5 bases). The assigned J gene may be wrong: the sequence end matches TRBJ2-7 better. CDR1 and CDR2 from the germline V gene are MGHDK and SYGVNS. The CDR3 runs to 14 residues. The chain's CDR3 is CASSESPGFYEQYF. The CDR3 coding sequence is TGTGCCAGCAGTGAATCGCCGGGGTTCTACGAGCAGTACTTC.

The rearrangement uses TRBV28 and TRBJ2-5; weak D call: TRBD1 (6 bases). This CDR3 is 14 amino acids long. The germline V and J ends were trimmed by 3 bases and 3 bases, with 11 bases remaining between them. Germline V gives CDR1 MDHEN, CDR2 SYDVKM. CDR3 DNA: TGTGCCAGCAGTTTCTGGGGGCCTGAAGAGACCCAGTACTTC. It encodes CASSFWGPEETQYF.